The entry that follows covers one T cell receptor (beta chain) sequence. Its antigen is not identified. This CDR3 has 13 residues. Germline CDR1 and CDR2: SGHRS and YFSETQ. Trimming took off 5 bases at V and 8 bases at J, with 13 bases between the two ends. The sample comes from a study of shared clonotypes between healthy human individuals. Here immunoSEQ multiplex PCR was the method, and the copy in TCRdb shows in-frame clones only, minus some. The table includes around 1.5 million clones, roughly 98% detected once. Regarding the study as a whole: Among donors, sharing of clonotypes was expected to be affected by sequencing depth.

The sequencing input was naive CD4+ T cells sorted from blood. Documented subset: CD45RA+ positively selected. The receptor was derived from a man aged 25 to 40 in good health. This chain uses TRBV5-1 with TRBJ1-4; D gene uncertain. This chain's CDR3 is CASRFGVGEKLFF. CDR3 nucleotide sequence: TGCGCCAGCAGGTTCGGGGTAGGCGAAAAACTGTTTTTT.